This T cell receptor beta chain was captured by sequencing in a study of T cell responses to AZD1222 COVID-19 vaccine. Study-level results: Donors were mostly white British, more females; clonal diversity possibly underestimated.

TCRdb's table, derived via immunoSEQ multiplex PCR, lists solely in-frame clones and lacks some. The sample shows roughly 70,000 clones, roughly 80% of them seen only once. As for this clone: Its antigen is unknown.

The CDR3 is 18 amino acids. Trimming shortened V by 5 bases and J by 3 bases, and 23 bases separated the two germline ends. The germline V gene has CDR1 SGHNT and CDR2 YENEEA. The chain has TRBV11-3 and TRBJ1-5; no reliable D call. The sequence was collected from an adult who received the AZD1222 COVID-19 vaccine. The sample in question was peripheral blood, obtained 28 days after the second AZD1222 dose. The CDR3 DNA reads TGTGCCAGCAGCCCAATTGAGGGCGCAGGTAGAATCAATCAGCCCCAGCATTTT. Its protein is CASSPIEGAGRINQPQHF.